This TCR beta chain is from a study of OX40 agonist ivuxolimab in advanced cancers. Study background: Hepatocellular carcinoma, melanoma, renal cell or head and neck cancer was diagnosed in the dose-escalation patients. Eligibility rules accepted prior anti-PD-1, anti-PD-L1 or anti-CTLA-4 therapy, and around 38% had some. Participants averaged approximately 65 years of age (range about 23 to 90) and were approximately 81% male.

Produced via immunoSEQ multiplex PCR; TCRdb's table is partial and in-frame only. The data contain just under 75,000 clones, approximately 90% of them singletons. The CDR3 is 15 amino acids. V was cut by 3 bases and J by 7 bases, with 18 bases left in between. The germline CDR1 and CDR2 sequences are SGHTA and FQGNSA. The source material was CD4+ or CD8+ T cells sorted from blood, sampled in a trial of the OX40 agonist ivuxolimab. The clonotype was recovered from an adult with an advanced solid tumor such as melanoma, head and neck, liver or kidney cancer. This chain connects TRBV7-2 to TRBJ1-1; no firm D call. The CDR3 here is CASSFRSRSSSEAFF. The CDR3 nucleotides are TGTGCCAGCAGCTTCCGCTCAAGGTCTTCCAGTGAAGCTTTCTTT.